This entry describes one T cell receptor beta chain. This clone has a handful of counts. The antigen it binds to is not known. No clone much larger than this one lies a single base away; base qualities are absent. This record comes from a study of blood T cell repertoires in COVID-19 (TCRdb year 2020). Context from the whole study: Samples from collaborators originated in the United States, Italy and Spain and spanned both the acute and convalescent phases of COVID-19. Deeply sampled blood TCRbeta repertoires from subjects exposed to, actively infected with, or recovered from COVID-19 were included in the dataset. Samples came from the ongoing ImmuneRACE study (first 160 participants) plus 1,254 subjects from 6 global collaborators. The repertoires were made available in a free public database intended to serve as a resource for research on the immune response to SARS-CoV-2. The prospective study material was composed of cDNA or gDNA derived from T cells, B-cell-depleted T cells, or PBMCs. Sample metadata almost always included a de-identified subject ID, COVID-19 status, age in years and sex. HLA class I and class II types, where available, came from metadata supplied by the sample provider rather than from assay-based typing. Study-wide findings and limitations: The amount of clinical and demographic metadata varied by source and participant and was provided uncurated.

TCRbeta CDR3 regions were amplified from genomic DNA using the immunoSEQ Assay, a bias-controlled multiplex PCR. From the authors' description of their analysis: Within the assay, amplification of reference gene primers was used to estimate how many nucleated cells each sample contained. To quantify the absolute abundance of each unique TCRbeta CDR3 rearrangement, sequence reads were collapsed and filtered. For each sample, productive Simpson clonality was calculated as the square root of Simpson's diversity index across productive rearrangements. Not all clones reach the TCRdb copy of this immuneACCESS table, which keeps in-frame sequences only. Checked studies attribute under half of the gap to unresolved V genes and leave the rest unexplained. The DNA was the basis for D and trimming; V, J and clone size are from that table. The sample data list over 45,000 clones, and around four fifths of these were observed just once. Around 6% of the sample lies in the top ten.

Collaborating institutions collected whole blood in K2EDTA tubes following their own protocols. For TCRbeta analysis, collaborators shipped samples in one of three forms: frozen whole blood, isolated PBMCs, or DNA extracted from either of those sample types. Including cysteine and phenylalanine, the CDR3 has 16 amino acids. The sequence is cut down to CDR3 DNA, 48 bases in frame from base 1. CDR1 MNHNS and CDR2 SASEGT were looked up in the germline V gene. From V the trimming removes 4 bases and from J it removes 4 bases, while the gene matches leave 12 bases of the junction unaccounted for. The TCR originated in an elderly woman with acute or convalescent COVID-19. This chain joins TRBV6-1 to TRBJ1-2; 7 nucleotides in the junction match TRBD1. The material sequenced was peripheral blood. The CDR3 loop reads CASSVGTVSVIYGYTF. The DNA is as follows: TGTGCCAGCAGTGTTGGGACAGTAAGCGTTATCTATGGCTACACCTTC.